This is a list of T cell receptor beta chains from one sample in a study of follicular helper T cells after annual influenza vaccination. The repertoire was sequenced with immunoSEQ multiplex PCR; TCRdb's copy has only in-frame clones and lacks some. The sample carries some 10,000 clones, 83% recorded once. Source: CXCR5- memory CD4+ T cells sorted from blood, taken 7 days after influenza vaccination. The receptors stem from an adult who received the influenza vaccine. CDR3s include the opening cysteine and the closing phenylalanine or tryptophan. A D gene is named only where the DNA matches it firmly. The size of a clone is reported for some rows only, either as once, few or many, or as a class for expanded clones.

J	D	size	V	length	CDR3	DNA
TRBJ2-7	TRBD1	-	TRBV15	13	CATSRRQGDEQYF	TGTGCCACCAGCAGAAGACAGGGAGACGAGCAGTACTTC
TRBJ2-1	-	-	TRBV6-5	15	CATKRGGGVYNEQFF	TGTGCCACCAAGAGGGGGGGAGGGGTATACAATGAGCAGTTCTTC
TRBJ2-5	TRBD1	-	TRBV5-6	14	CASSWGQGQETQYF	TGTGCCAGCAGCTGGGGACAGGGGCAAGAGACCCAGTACTTC
TRBJ1-6	-	few	TRBV19	12	CASSIVGSPLHF	TGTGCCAGTAGTATAGTGGGGTCACCCCTCCACTTT
TRBJ2-2	-	-	TRBV7-2	15	CASSLRVSNTGELFF	TGTGCCAGCAGCTTACGGGTTTCCAACACCGGGGAGCTGTTTTTT
TRBJ2-1	-	-	TRBV9	16	CASSARSGGSHNEQFF	TGTGCCAGCAGCGCACGCAGTGGGGGGTCCCACAATGAGCAGTTCTTC
TRBJ2-3	-	-	TRBV7-9	15	CASSWGEPSTDTQYF	TGTGCCAGCAGCTGGGGAGAGCCAAGCACAGATACGCAGTATTTT
TRBJ2-5	-	-	TRBV7-8	14	CASSLYWSQVGQYF	TGTGCCAGCAGCTTATATTGGAGTCAAGTGGGCCAGTACTTC
TRBJ1-5	-	few	TRBV2	15	CASSGRGNSNQPQHF	TGTGCCAGCAGTGGTAGGGGGAATAGCAATCAGCCCCAGCATTTT
TRBJ2-2	-	-	TRBV7-3	15	CASSLKAGLAGELFF	TGTGCCAGCAGCTTAAAGGCGGGGCTGGCCGGGGAGCTGTTTTTT
TRBJ2-3	TRBD1	once	TRBV11-3	16	CASSSRTGLGTDTQYF	TGTGCCAGCAGCTCCAGGACAGGGTTGGGCACAGATACGCAGTATTTT
TRBJ1-2	TRBD1	-	TRBV7-9	15	CASSLRQGSGYGYTF	TGTGCCAGCAGCTTACGACAGGGATCGGGCTATGGCTACACCTTC
TRBJ2-5	TRBD1	once	TRBV6-5	15	CASSYPGQGAETQYF	TGTGCCAGCAGTTACCCCGGACAGGGGGCCGAGACCCAGTACTTC
TRBJ2-7	-	-	TRBV28	16	CASSLGGQGLFYEQYF	TGTGCCAGCAGTTTAGGAGGGCAGGGTTTATTCTACGAGCAGTACTTC
TRBJ2-3	TRBD2	-	TRBV6-5	16	CASSYSFSGGADTQYF	TGTGCCAGCAGTTACTCGTTTAGCGGGGGGGCAGATACGCAGTATTTT
TRBJ2-7	-	-	TRBV10-3	13	CAISDREGGEQYF	TGTGCCATCAGTGATCGTGAGGGCGGGGAGCAGTACTTC
TRBJ2-4	TRBD1	-	TRBV9	14	CASSQGVAKNIQYF	TGTGCCAGCAGCCAGGGGGTAGCCAAAAACATTCAGTACTTC
TRBJ1-6	-	-	TRBV27	14	CASTLSSYNSPLHF	TGTGCCAGCACCCTAAGCTCCTATAATTCACCCCTCCACTTT
TRBJ2-2	TRBD1	-	TRBV6-6	15	CASTSDRGGTGELFF	TGTGCCAGCACCTCGGACAGGGGCGGCACCGGGGAGCTGTTTTTT
TRBJ1-2	TRBD1	-	TRBV5-6	16	CASSLARTGGGYGYTF	TGTGCCAGCAGCTTGGCCCGCACAGGGGGCGGCTATGGCTACACCTTC
TRBJ2-1	-	-	TRBV5-1	17	CASSPSALGMSYNEQFF	TGCGCCAGCAGCCCGTCGGCGTTAGGAATGTCCTACAATGAGCAGTTCTTC
TRBJ2-7	-	once	TRBV7-9	13	CASSFWSSYEQYF	TGTGCCAGCAGCTTTTGGAGCTCCTACGAGCAGTACTTC
TRBJ2-2	TRBD2	-	TRBV11-2	18	CASSRFPSGGNRVGELFF	TGTGCCAGCAGCCGCTTCCCTAGCGGGGGGAATAGGGTCGGGGAGCTGTTTTTT
TRBJ2-5	-	-	TRBV5-1	13	CASAAVTAETQYF	TGCGCCAGCGCGGCCGTGACAGCGGAGACCCAGTACTTC
TRBJ2-3	TRBD2	-	TRBV7-3	15	CASSPGGGSTDTQYF	TGTGCCAGCAGCCCCGGGGGGGGTTCCACAGATACGCAGTATTTT
TRBJ1-5	-	-	TRBV27	14	CASSLVSGNQPQHF	TGTGCCAGCAGTTTAGTCTCAGGCAATCAGCCCCAGCATTTT
TRBJ2-3	-	-	TRBV4-2	15	CASSQEAPVTDTQYF	TGTGCCAGCAGCCAAGAGGCCCCCGTGACAGATACGCAGTATTTT
TRBJ2-7	-	-	TRBV6-5	14	CASSYSSYGLEQYF	TGTGCCAGCAGTTATTCTTCGTATGGGTTGGAGCAGTACTTC